Listed here is a single T cell receptor (beta chain). The antigen remains unidentified. Germline V gene lookup returns CDR1 SEHNR and CDR2 FQNEAQ (reference sequence). V gave up 3 bases and J gave up 4 bases, with 18 bases separating them. There are 17 residues in the CDR3. The repertoire was sequenced with immunoSEQ multiplex PCR; TCRdb's copy has only in-frame clones and lacks some. The table includes hundreds of thousands of clones, 60% to 75% detected once. The sample originates from a study of shared clonotypes between healthy human individuals. Study context: Three plates each covered CD4 naive and memory; CD8 naive two, CD8 memory one.

Study-wide results and limits: Among a handful of donors, roughly 5% of naive CD4 clonotypes were found in common. Generally, naive subsets (rather than memory subsets) showed larger estimated richness.

Splitting the CD4+ cells yielded a CD45RA+ naive subset and a CD45RA-negative memory subset. The receptor was derived from a woman in her 30s in good health. Sequences were obtained from memory CD4+ T cells sorted from blood. Subset denoted: CD45RA-negative fraction. The chain has TRBV7-9 and TRBJ2-2; a weak D match, TRBD2 (6 bases). The CDR3 nucleotides read TGTGCCAGCAGCTTCGAATCTTCCGGGAGAGTCACCGGGGAGCTGTTTTTT. Translated: CASSFESSGRVTGELFF.